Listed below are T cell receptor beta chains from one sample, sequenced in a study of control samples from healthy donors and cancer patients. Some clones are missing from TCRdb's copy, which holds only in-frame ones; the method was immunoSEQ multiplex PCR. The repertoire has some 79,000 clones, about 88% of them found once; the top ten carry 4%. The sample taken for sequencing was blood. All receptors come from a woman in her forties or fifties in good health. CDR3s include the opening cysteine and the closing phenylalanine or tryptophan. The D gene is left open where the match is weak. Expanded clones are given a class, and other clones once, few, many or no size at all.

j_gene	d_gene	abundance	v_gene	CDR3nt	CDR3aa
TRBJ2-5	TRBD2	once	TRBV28	TGTGCCAGCAGTCGGGGGGGAGTTGAGACCCAGTACTTC	CASSRGGVETQYF
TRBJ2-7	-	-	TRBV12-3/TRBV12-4	TGTGCCAGCAGTTTTCCTTCCTACGAGCAGTACTTC	CASSFPSYEQYF
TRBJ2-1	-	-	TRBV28	TGTGCCAGCAGTCCGGATAACAGGCGGTACAATGAGCAGTTCTTC	CASSPDNRRYNEQFF
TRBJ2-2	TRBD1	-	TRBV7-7	TGTGCTAGCAGCCCCGGACAGGGGGGCACCGGGGAGCTGTTTTTT	CASSPGQGGTGELFF
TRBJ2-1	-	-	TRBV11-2	TGTGCCAGCAGCTGGAATGGGGACGTAAACAATGAGCAGTTCTTC	CASSWNGDVNNEQFF
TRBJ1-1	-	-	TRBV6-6	TGTGCCAGCAGTCGCCTGGCGGGGGACACTGAAGCTTTCTTT	CASSRLAGDTEAFF
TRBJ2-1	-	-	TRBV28	TGTGCCAGCACCCCTGGGGGGCTACCTGGTAATGAGCAGTTCTTC	CASTPGGLPGNEQFF
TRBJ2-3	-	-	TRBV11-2	TGTGCCAGCAGCTTAGTGGGAGCGGGCAACACAGATACGCAGTATTTT	CASSLVGAGNTDTQYF
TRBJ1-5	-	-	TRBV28	TGTGCCAGCAGTTTCAGTTCTGCCCAGCATTTT	CASSFSSAQHF
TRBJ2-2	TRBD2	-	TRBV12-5	TGTGCTAGTGGTTTGGTACGGTCGGCGGGAGATACTACCGGGGAGCTGTTTTTT	CASGLVRSAGDTTGELFF